One sample yielded the 24 T cell receptor beta chains listed below, sequenced in a study of shared clonotypes between healthy human individuals. This table comes from immunoSEQ multiplex PCR, and its TCRdb copy is limited to in-frame clones, with some not included. The repertoire holds some 680,000 clones, with about three quarters as singletons. Material for sequencing was memory CD4+ T cells sorted from blood. Described subset: CD45RA-negative fraction. The origin of the receptors is a woman in her thirties in good health.

Note on this clone: This same CDR3 is encoded by further DNA sequences in the sample. This sequence joins TRBV5-4 and TRBJ2-3, with TRBD2 matching over 11 bases. The V segment lost 2 bases and the J segment 0 bases; nucleotides outside the gene matches: 2. The CDR3 length is 16 residues. Germline V gene sequence: CDR1 SGHNT, CDR2 YYREEE (reference sequence). CDR3 bases: TGTGCCAGCAGCTTCGGACTAGCGGGTAGCACAGATACGCAGTATTTT. Protein product: CASSFGLAGSTDTQYF.

This clone occurred a few times. Other DNA sequences from this sample encode an identical CDR3 as well. The chain has TRBV9 and TRBJ2-1; 7 bases line up with TRBD2. After removal of 0 bases from V and 3 bases from J, the junction contained 3 bases not matched to a gene. The CDR3 runs to 15 residues. In germline, CDR1 is SGDLS, CDR2 YYNGEE. The CDR3 region is CASSVGGGDYNEQFF. The CDR3 nucleotides are TGTGCCAGCAGCGTAGGGGGAGGGGACTACAATGAGCAGTTCTTC. Drawing the rest from reference TRBV9 and TRBJ2-1, the complete variable domain is DSGVTQTPKHLITATGQRVTLRCSPRSGDLSVYWYQQSLDQGLQFLIQYYNGEERAKGNILERFSAQQFPDLHSELNLSSLELGDSALYFCASSVGGGDYNEQFFGPGTRLTVL.

This clone was counted between two and nine times. The genes are TRBV7-2 and TRBJ2-2; TRBD2 matches at 12 bases. Germline CDR1 and CDR2: SGHTA and FQGNSA. This CDR3 has 16 amino acids. V shed 4 bases, J shed 6 bases, and the junction held 6 bases outside the gene matches. The CDR3 region is CASSWSGTSGSGELFF. CDR3 nucleotides: TGTGCCAGCAGCTGGTCCGGGACTAGCGGGTCCGGGGAGCTGTTTTTT.

The chain uses TRBV2 and TRBJ2-3; D is perhaps TRBD1 or TRBD2 (5 bases each). The ends were cut back, 7 bases at V and 5 bases at J, with 13 bases in the middle. This CDR3 has 13 residues. Germline CDR1 is SNHLY and CDR2 is FYNNEI. The CDR3 coding sequence is TGTGCCAGCATCTTAGAGAGGGGAGATACGCAGTATTTT. It specifies CASILERGDTQYF.

This chain connects TRBV28 to TRBJ1-5; 11 bases match TRBD1. The CDR3 spans 16 residues. Trimming cost V 5 bases and J 4 bases; bases outside gene matches: 7. Germline values: CDR1 MDHEN, CDR2 SYDVKM. CDR3 loop: CASSTRTGGANQPQHF. The DNA for the CDR3 is TGTGCCAGCAGTACCCGGACAGGGGGCGCGAATCAGCCCCAGCATTTT.

This clone was counted only a few times. The chain carries TRBV7-9 and TRBJ2-5; D is possibly TRBD1 or TRBD2 (5 bases each). Trimming left V 5 bases short and J 11 bases short, with 27 bases between. The CDR3 length is 16 residues. CDR1 and CDR2 (germline): SEHNR, FQNEAQ (reference sequence). The CDR3 DNA is TGTGCCAGCAGCGTTGGGGCTTCCCTCGAGGCGCGGGCGCAGTACTTC. It yields the protein CASSVGASLEARAQYF.

This chain links TRBV4-2 with TRBJ2-7, with 8 bases that match TRBD2. V was clipped by 3 bases and J by 0 bases; unmatched bases: 4. Germline lookup yields CDR1 LGHNA and CDR2 YNFKEQ. The CDR3 runs to 15 residues. The DNA for the CDR3 is TGTGCCAGCAGCCAGGTTAGCGGGAACTCCTACGAGCAGTACTTC. Amino acids: CASSQVSGNSYEQYF.

The chain uses TRBV6-6 and TRBJ2-5; D is perhaps TRBD2 (5 bases). V was shortened by 8 bases and J by 0 bases, with 13 bases between the two germline ends. The CDR3 loop spans 14 amino acids. Germline V gene sequence: CDR1 MNHNY, CDR2 SVGAGI (reference sequence). The CDR3, as DNA: TGTGCCAGCCTCCGGGAACTTTACCAAGAGACCCAGTACTTC. Amino acid sequence: CASLRELYQETQYF.

The chain uses TRBV6-1 and TRBJ2-7; 10 bases match TRBD2. This CDR3 spans 15 amino acids. Germline assignment: CDR1 MNHNS and CDR2 SASEGT. Trimming cost V 5 bases and J 3 bases; bases outside gene matches: 7. The CDR3 DNA is TGTGCCAGCAGTACCGGGACTAGCGCACACTACGAGCAGTACTTC. This translates into CASSTGTSAHYEQYF.

The V call is TRBV7-3, the J call TRBJ2-3, with D perhaps being TRBD1 or TRBD2 (6 bases each). The CDR3 length is 14 residues. The germline gives CDR1 SGHTA, CDR2 FQGTGA. V lost 1 base and J lost 4, with 9 bases in between. This chain's CDR3 is CASSLMGGADTQYF. The CDR3 DNA follows: TGTGCCAGCAGCTTAATGGGGGGCGCAGATACGCAGTATTTT.

The chain combines TRBV1 with TRBJ1-2; the table names TRBD1, a call not compared with the DNA. TRBV1 represents a pseudogene. The CDR3 is 15 amino acids. The CDR3 bases are TGCACCAGCAGCCGACGGACAGGGGATCTAGTTGGCTACACCTTC. Residues: CTSSRRTGDLVGYTF.

The CDR3 sequence: CASSPARDNYGYTF. The CDR3 coding sequence is TGTGCCAGCAGCCCAGCGAGGGATAACTATGGCTACACCTTC. The rearrangement links TRBV9 to TRBJ1-2; D is ambiguous. Trimming cost V 4 bases and J 1 base, with 11 bases left between them. The CDR3 totals 14 residues. The germline gives CDR1 SGDLS, CDR2 YYNGEE.

Concerning this clone itself: Other DNA sequences of this sample code for an identical CDR3. CDR3 region: CASSPRQGVYEQYF. CDR3 sequence (DNA): TGTGCCAGCTCACCGAGACAGGGAGTCTACGAGCAGTACTTC. V is TRBV18 and J is TRBJ2-7, with TRBD1 matching over 7 bases. This CDR3 has 14 amino acids. Per the germline V gene, CDR1 is KGHSH and CDR2 is LQKENI. V lost 3 bases and J lost 3; bases outside the gene matches: 5.

The chain joins TRBV19 to TRBJ2-7; 7 bases agree with TRBD2. From germline, CDR1 is LNHDA and CDR2 SQIVND (reference sequence). J was trimmed by 1 base and V by 0 bases; bases with no gene match: 3. This CDR3 is built from 15 residues. DNA for the CDR3: TGTGCCAGTAGTATAGACGCCGGGGGGTCCTACGAGCAGTACTTC. Translated: CASSIDAGGSYEQYF.

The table lists this clone with a few counts. The missing conserved phenylalanine or tryptophan at the end of this CDR3 makes a read error likely. The DNA is omitted, as the CDR3 cannot be located on it reliably, and the CDR3 follows TCRdb's listing. The V gene is TRBV19, the J gene TRBJ2-7; the D call of TRBD1 is as the table states it, not checked on the DNA. The CDR3 length is 8 residues, termini included. CDR1 is LNHDA and CDR2 is SQIVND in the germline V gene (reference sequence). The CDR3 sequence: CASSIGDI.

The gene calls are TRBV11-2 and TRBJ2-1; D not resolved. V dropped 3 bases and J dropped 9 bases, with 9 bases sitting between them. Germline V lookup: CDR1 SGHAT, CDR2 FQNNGV. This CDR3 is 12 amino acids long. CDR3 region: CASSFSYGEQFF. CDR3 bases: TGTGCCAGCAGCTTTAGCTATGGTGAGCAGTTCTTC.

The chain employs TRBV7-8 and TRBJ2-2; 8 bases map to TRBD1. There are 15 residues in the CDR3. From germline, CDR1 is SGHVS and CDR2 FQNEAQ. The V segment lost 4 bases and the J segment 4 bases; nucleotides outside the gene matches: 5. Here the CDR3 reads CASSWQDRATGELFF. The CDR3, as DNA: TGTGCCAGCAGCTGGCAGGACAGGGCCACCGGGGAGCTGTTTTTT. The full variable domain, completed using reference TRBV7-8 and TRBJ2-2, is GAGVSQSPRYKVAKRGQDVALRCDPISGHVSLFWYQQALGQGPEFLTYFQNEAQLDKSGLPSDRFFAERPEGSVSTLKIQRTQQEDSAVYLCASSWQDRATGELFFGEGSRLTVL.

This clone was seen only once. V is TRBV5-1 and J is TRBJ1-1, with 7 bases aligning to TRBD1. Germline trimming cut 2 bases from V and 6 bases from J; bases unmatched to any gene: 7. The CDR3 runs 14 residues. The germline V gene encodes CDR1 SGHRS and CDR2 YFSETQ. The chain's CDR3 is CASSLQTGTAEAFF. The CDR3 nucleotides read TGCGCCAGCAGCTTACAGACAGGGACGGCTGAAGCTTTCTTT.

The chain uses TRBV4-1 and TRBJ1-1; D perhaps matches TRBD1 (5 bases). Germline V lookup: CDR1 MGHRA, CDR2 YSYEKL. Trimming pared 0 bases from V and 7 bases from J, leaving 15 bases between. This CDR3 spans 15 amino acids. The CDR3 sequence: CASSQEGVRGLEAFF. Written as DNA, the CDR3 is TGCGCCAGCAGCCAAGAGGGAGTAAGGGGCCTTGAAGCTTTCTTT.

This chain links TRBV6-6 with TRBJ1-5, with D uncertain. V lost 3 bases, J lost 5 bases, and 8 bases lay in between. Germline V gives CDR1 MNHNY, CDR2 SVGAGI (reference sequence). The CDR3 runs 13 residues. CDR3 residues: CASSYRVDQPQHF. Here the CDR3 DNA reads TGTGCCAGCAGTTATAGAGTGGATCAGCCCCAGCATTTT.

This chain uses TRBV28 with TRBJ2-5, with D unresolved. The CDR3 runs 16 residues. Germline lookup yields CDR1 MDHEN and CDR2 SYDVKM. Trimming removed 0 bases at V and 1 base at J, with 12 bases between. CDR3: CASSLCLPRCQETQYF. CDR3 sequence (DNA): TGTGCCAGCAGTTTATGCCTTCCCCGGTGCCAAGAGACCCAGTACTTC.

The rearrangement links TRBV7-7 to TRBJ2-7; D remains unclear. The CDR3 sequence is 11 residues long. With 6 bases removed from V and 5 bases from J, the gap between germline ends came to 8 bases. Germline assignment: CDR1 SSHAT and CDR2 FNYEAQ (reference sequence). The CDR3 DNA reads TGTGCCAGCAGTCCTCCCCACGAGCAGTACTTC. Encoded protein: CASSPPHEQYF.

V usage is TRBV28 and J usage is TRBJ1-2; TRBD1 is a possible D gene (6 bases). Trimming removed 3 bases at V and 8 bases at J, with 19 bases between. The germline V gene encodes CDR1 MDHEN and CDR2 SYDVKM. The CDR3 is 15 residues long. CDR3 protein: CASSFGGRGAHGYTF. The CDR3 bases are TGTGCCAGCAGTTTCGGGGGTCGGGGGGCGCACGGCTACACCTTC.

This clone was seen more than once but under ten times. The chain employs TRBV29-1 and TRBJ2-7, with D perhaps being TRBD1 or TRBD2 (5 bases each). The CDR3 has 13 amino acids. V lost 1 base, J lost 5 bases, and 12 bases lay in between. Germline lookup yields CDR1 SQVTM and CDR2 ANQGSEA. CDR3 residues: CSVEGGVQNEQYF. CDR3 sequence (DNA): TGCAGCGTTGAAGGAGGGGTCCAAAACGAGCAGTACTTC.